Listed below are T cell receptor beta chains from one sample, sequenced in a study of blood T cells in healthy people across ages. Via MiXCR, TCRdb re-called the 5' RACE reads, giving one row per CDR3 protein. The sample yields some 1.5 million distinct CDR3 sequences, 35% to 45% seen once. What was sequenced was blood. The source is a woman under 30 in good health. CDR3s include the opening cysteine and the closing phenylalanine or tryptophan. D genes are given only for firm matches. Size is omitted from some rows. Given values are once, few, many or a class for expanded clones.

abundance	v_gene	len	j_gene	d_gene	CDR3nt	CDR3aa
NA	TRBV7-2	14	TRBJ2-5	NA	TGTGCCAGCAGCTTAACCGAGCGGTTTGAGACCCAGTACTTC	CASSLTERFETQYF
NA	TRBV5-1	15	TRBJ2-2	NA	TGCGCCAGCAGCGTGGGACTCGTTACCTGGGGGGAGCTGTTTTTT	CASSVGLVTWGELFF
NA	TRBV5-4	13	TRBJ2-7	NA	TGTGCCAGCAGCTTGGGTAGGACAGTCGAGCAGTACTTC	CASSLGRTVEQYF
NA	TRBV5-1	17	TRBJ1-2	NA	TGCGCCAGCAGCGAAGGACCTACAGGGAGACCTAACTATGGCTACACCTTC	CASSEGPTGRPNYGYTF
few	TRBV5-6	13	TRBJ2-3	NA	TGTGCCAGCATAGGACCGCCGACGGATACGCAGTATTTT	CASIGPPTDTQYF
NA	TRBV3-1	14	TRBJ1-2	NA	TGTGCCAGCAGCCAAACGGCTATGGGGTATGGCTACACCTTC	CASSQTAMGYGYTF
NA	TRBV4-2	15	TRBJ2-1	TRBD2	TGTGCCAGCAGCCACAGCGGGGGGGACTACAATGAGCAGTTCTTC	CASSHSGGDYNEQFF
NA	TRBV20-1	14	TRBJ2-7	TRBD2	TGCAGTGCTAGGGGACTAGCGCTAGACAATGAGCAGTACTTC	CSARGLALDNEQYF
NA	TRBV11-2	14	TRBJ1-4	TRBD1	TGTGCCAGCAGCGTGACAGGGGGGTATGAAAAACTGTTTTTT	CASSVTGGYEKLFF
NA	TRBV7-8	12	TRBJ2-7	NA	TGTGCCAGCAGCTTAGCGCCGGGGTCGCAGTACTTC	CASSLAPGSQYF
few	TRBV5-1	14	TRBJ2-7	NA	TGCGCCAGCAGCCCTATCCTAATGGGCGACGAGCAGTACTTC	CASSPILMGDEQYF
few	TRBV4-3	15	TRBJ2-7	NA	TGCGCCAGCAGCCGTCGCGCCCCCGCCCAGGACGAGCAGTACTTC	CASSRRAPAQDEQYF
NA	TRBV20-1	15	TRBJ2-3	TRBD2	TGCAGTGCTAGCGTCGGGCGGGGGGACACAGATACGCAGTATTTT	CSASVGRGDTDTQYF
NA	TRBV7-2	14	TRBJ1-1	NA	TGTGCCAGCACCCTGGACCGCGCGGGGACTGAAGCTTTCTTT	CASTLDRAGTEAFF
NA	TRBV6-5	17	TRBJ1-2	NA	TGTGCCAGCAGTTACTCGATCAGGGCAGGGGCTAACTATGGCTACACCTTC	CASSYSIRAGANYGYTF
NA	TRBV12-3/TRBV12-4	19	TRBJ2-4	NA	TGTGCCAGCAGTTTAGAGGGTTGGCCAGGCTATTTAGCCAAAAACATTCAGTACTTC	CASSLEGWPGYLAKNIQYF
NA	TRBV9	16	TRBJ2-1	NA	TGTGCCAGCAGCGTAGAAGGGGGGCCGGCTCGCGATGAGCAGTTCTTC	CASSVEGGPARDEQFF
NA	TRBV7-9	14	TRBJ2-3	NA	TGTGCCAGCAGCTTTAGGCTAGATTCCGATACGCAGTATTTT	CASSFRLDSDTQYF
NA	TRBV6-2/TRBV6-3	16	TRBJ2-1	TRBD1	TGTGCCAGCAGTTACCCTTCAGGACAGGGGTTCTATGAGCAGTTCTTC	CASSYPSGQGFYEQFF
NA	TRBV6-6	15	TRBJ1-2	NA	TGTGCCAGCAGTTACGGGGCGGACCCAAGAGCAGGCTACACCTTC	CASSYGADPRAGYTF
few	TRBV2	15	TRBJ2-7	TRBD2	TGTGCCAGCAGTGAAACTAGCGTCCGCTCCTACGAGCAGTACTTC	CASSETSVRSYEQYF
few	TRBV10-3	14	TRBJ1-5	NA	TGTGCCATCAGTGACTGGACAGTGAATCAGCCCCAGCATTTT	CAISDWTVNQPQHF
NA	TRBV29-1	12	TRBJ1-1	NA	TGCAGCGTGCAGGGTCGGTACACTGAAGCTTTCTTT	CSVQGRYTEAFF
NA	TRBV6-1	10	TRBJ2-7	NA	TGTGCCAGCAGGGAGACAGGTTTGTACTTC	CASRETGLYF
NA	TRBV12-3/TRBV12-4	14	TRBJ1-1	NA	TGTGCCAGCAGTTTAGCGCGAGGGGGTGGCGAAGCTTTCTTT	CASSLARGGGEAFF
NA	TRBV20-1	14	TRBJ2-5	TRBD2	TGCAGTGCTAGCCAAAGCGGGATCCAAGGGACCCAGTACTTC	CSASQSGIQGTQYF
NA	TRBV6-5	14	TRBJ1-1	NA	TGTGCCAGCGGGACATCTTCCCTGGGCACTGAAGCTTTCTTT	CASGTSSLGTEAFF
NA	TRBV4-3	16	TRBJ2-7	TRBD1	TGCGCCAGCAGCCAAGATGGTGCGGACAGGGGGTACGAGCAGTACTTC	CASSQDGADRGYEQYF
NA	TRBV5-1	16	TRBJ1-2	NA	TGCGCCAGCAGCTTGGCCGGTCGGGGTATGGACTATGGCTACACCTTC	CASSLAGRGMDYGYTF
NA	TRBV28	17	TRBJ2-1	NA	TGTGCCAGCACCATTAAACCCCCCGGGGTCCGATCCTACGAGCAGTTCTTC	CASTIKPPGVRSYEQFF
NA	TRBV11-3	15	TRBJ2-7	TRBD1	TGTGCCAGCAGCGAGGACAGGAACTCGGTGAATGAGCAGTACTTC	CASSEDRNSVNEQYF